Presented here are 9 T cell receptor beta chains from one specimen sequenced in a study of identical twins. Each CDR3 protein gets one entry after TCRdb re-called the 5' RACE reads with MiXCR. The sample yields about 570,000 distinct CDR3 sequences, 9.6% seen once. These records were also assigned to another study, of yellow fever vaccine responses in identical twins.

Sequencing was performed on PBMCs. The receptors here all came from a woman aged 18-30 years in good health.

This clonotype has just a few counts. V gene TRBV12-3 or TRBV12-4 combines with J gene TRBJ1-4; D is unclear. The CDR3 is 15 residues long. The V gene lost 3 bases and the J gene lost 4 bases, with 12 bases spanning the gap. The CDR3 here is CASSLGALNNEKLFF. Here the CDR3 DNA reads TGTGCCAGCAGTTTGGGTGCACTCAATAATGAAAAACTGTTTTTT.

The chain is built from TRBV12-3 or TRBV12-4 and TRBJ2-7, with a possible D match to TRBD1 (5 bases). Trimming took off 2 bases at V and 0 bases at J, with 14 bases between the two ends. CDR3 length: 16 amino acids. In nucleotides, the CDR3 is TGTGCCAGCAGTTTAAGTGGGGCTGAACCCTCCTACGAGCAGTACTTC. It codes for CASSLSGAEPSYEQYF.

This clonotype was seen ten or more times. The V and J genes are TRBV4-1 and TRBJ2-7; TRBD1 aligns across 8 bases. The CDR3 spans 15 residues. The ends lost 3 bases at V and 4 bases at J; junction bases unmatched: 8. CDR1 is MGHRA and CDR2 is YSYEKL in the germline V gene. The CDR3 sequence is CASSQAGTGTYEQYF. CDR3 coding DNA: TGCGCCAGCAGCCAGGCCGGGACAGGTACATACGAGCAGTACTTC.

This clonotype has at least ten counts. The chain carries TRBV2 and TRBJ2-3, with a possible D match to TRBD1 (5 bases). In germline, CDR1 is SNHLY, CDR2 FYNNEI. V was pared by 7 bases and J by 4 bases, with 27 bases between. CDR3 length: 18 amino acids. The CDR3, as DNA: TGTGCCAGCAAAAGGAAAGTCCAGGGAAAGACTCGGGCAGATACGCAGTATTTT. This codes for CASKRKVQGKTRADTQYF. Variable domain in full (rest from reference TRBV2 and TRBJ2-3): EPEVTQTPSHQVTQMGQEVILRCVPISNHLYFYWYRQILGQKVEFLVSFYNNEISEKSEIFDDQFSVERPDGSNFTLKIRSTKLEDSAMYFCASKRKVQGKTRADTQYFGPGTRLTVL.

The CDR3, as DNA: TGTGCCAGCAGCCAAGGGGCACTAGCGGGGGGGCCGAATGAGCAGTTCTTC. It is translated as CASSQGALAGGPNEQFF. The V gene is TRBV3-1, the J gene TRBJ2-1, with TRBD2 matching over 13 bases. Germline CDR1 and CDR2: LGHDT and YNNKEL (reference sequence). This CDR3 spans 17 amino acids. V lost 1 base to trimming and J lost 7 bases; unmatched junction nucleotides: 7.

The chain has TRBV7-2 and TRBJ1-1; tentatively, D is TRBD1 (6 bases). Trimming stripped 4 bases from V and 3 bases from J, with 15 bases between. The germline V gene encodes CDR1 SGHTA and CDR2 FQGNSA. This CDR3 is built from 15 residues. CDR3 coding DNA: TGTGCCAGCAGCTCCCCCGACAGGTTCTACACTGAAGCTTTCTTT. This translates into CASSSPDRFYTEAFF. The full variable domain, completed using reference TRBV7-2 and TRBJ1-1, is GAGVSQSPSNKVTEKGKDVELRCDPISGHTALYWYRQSLGQGLEFLIYFQGNSAPDKSGLPSDRFSAERTGGSVSTLTIQRTQQEDSAVYLCASSSPDRFYTEAFFGQGTRLTVV.

V is TRBV7-2 and J is TRBJ2-1; D is uncertain. Between the trimmed V and J ends, which lost 1 base and 9 bases, there was a span of 10 bases. Germline V gene data show CDR1 as SGHTA and CDR2 as FQGNSA. This CDR3 comprises 13 residues. CDR3: CASSLGQGSEQFF. The CDR3 nucleotides are TGTGCCAGCAGCTTAGGGCAAGGTAGTGAGCAGTTCTTC.

This clonotype was seen a few times. The V call is TRBV5-1, the J call TRBJ2-2; D remains ambiguous. CDR1 and CDR2 (germline): SGHRS, YFSETQ. Trimming pared 3 bases from V and 1 base from J, leaving 7 bases between. The CDR3 length is 14 residues. The CDR3, as DNA: TGCGCCAGCAGCTCCCAGATGAACACCGGGGAGCTGTTTTTT. This sequence encodes CASSSQMNTGELFF.

The chain joins TRBV6-5 to TRBJ2-5; no definite D call. The germline V gene has CDR1 MNHEY and CDR2 SVGAGI. The V end was cut by 4 bases, the J end by 5 bases, with 17 bases between. CDR3 size: 15 residues. The CDR3 bases are TGTGCCAGCAGTTTGTCCCGGCCCTCAAGGGAGACCCAGTACTTC. Its translation is CASSLSRPSRETQYF.